This T cell receptor (beta chain) was retrieved from a study of neoadjuvant anti-PD-1 for oral cavity cancer. The repertoire was sequenced with immunoSEQ multiplex PCR; TCRdb's copy has only in-frame clones and lacks some. The repertoire consists of 11,000 to 15,000 clones, with over 70% occurring once and the leading ten covering 3% to 3.5%. Germline loops: CDR1 SGHRS, CDR2 YFSETQ. The CDR3 runs to 16 residues. The V gene lost 4 bases and the J gene lost 0 bases, with 14 bases spanning the gap. The sequences come from PBMCs, collected before nivolumab (anti-PD-1) treatment. This sequence was found in a person between 40 and 85 years old with oral cavity squamous cell carcinoma. The V call is TRBV5-1, the J call TRBJ2-4; maybe TRBD1 (6 bases). The CDR3: CASSRDWTVAKNIQYF. In nucleotides, the CDR3 is TGCGCCAGCAGCCGCGATTGGACAGTAGCCAAAAACATTCAGTACTTC.